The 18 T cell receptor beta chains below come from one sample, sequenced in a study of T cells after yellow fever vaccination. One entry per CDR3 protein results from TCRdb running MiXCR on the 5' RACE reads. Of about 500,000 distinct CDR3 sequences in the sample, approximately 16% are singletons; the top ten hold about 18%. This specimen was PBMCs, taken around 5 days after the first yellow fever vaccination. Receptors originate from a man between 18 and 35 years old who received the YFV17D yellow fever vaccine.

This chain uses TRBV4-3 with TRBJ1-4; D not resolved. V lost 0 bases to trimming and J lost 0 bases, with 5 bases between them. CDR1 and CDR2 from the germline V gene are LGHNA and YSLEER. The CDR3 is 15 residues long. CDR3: CASSQDQTTNEKLFF. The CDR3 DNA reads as TGCGCCAGCAGCCAAGATCAGACAACTAATGAAAAACTGTTTTTT.

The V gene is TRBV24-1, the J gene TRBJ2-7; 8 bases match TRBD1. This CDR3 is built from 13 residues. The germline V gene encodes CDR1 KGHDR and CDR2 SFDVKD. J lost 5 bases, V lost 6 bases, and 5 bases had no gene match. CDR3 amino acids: CATSRQGIHEQYF. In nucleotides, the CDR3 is TGTGCCACCAGTAGACAGGGGATCCACGAGCAGTACTTC.

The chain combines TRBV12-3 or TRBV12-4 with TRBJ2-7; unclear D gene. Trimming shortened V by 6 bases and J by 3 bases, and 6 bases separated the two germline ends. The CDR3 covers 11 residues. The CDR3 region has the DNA TGTGCCAGCAGCGGCCGCTACGAGCAGTACTTC. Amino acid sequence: CASSGRYEQYF.

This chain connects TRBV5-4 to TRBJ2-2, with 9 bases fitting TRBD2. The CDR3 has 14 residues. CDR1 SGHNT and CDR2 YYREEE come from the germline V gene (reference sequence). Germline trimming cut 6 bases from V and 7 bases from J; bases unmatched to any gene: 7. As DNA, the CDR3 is TGTGCCAGCACCCAGCGGGGGGATATCGGGGAGCTGTTTTTT. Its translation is CASTQRGDIGELFF.

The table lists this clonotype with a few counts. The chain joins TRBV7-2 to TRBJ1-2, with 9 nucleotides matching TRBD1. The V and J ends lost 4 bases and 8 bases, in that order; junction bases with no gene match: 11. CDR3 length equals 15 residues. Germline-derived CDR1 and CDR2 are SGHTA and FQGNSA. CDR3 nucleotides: TGTGCCAGCAGCTCCTACAGGGGGCGCGAGATCGGCTACACCTTC. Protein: CASSSYRGREIGYTF.

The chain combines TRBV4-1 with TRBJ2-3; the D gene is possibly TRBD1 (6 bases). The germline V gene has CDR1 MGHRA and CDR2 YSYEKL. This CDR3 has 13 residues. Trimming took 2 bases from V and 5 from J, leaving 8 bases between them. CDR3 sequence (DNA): TGCGCCAGCAGCCAACGGACAGAAGATACGCAGTATTTT. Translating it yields CASSQRTEDTQYF.

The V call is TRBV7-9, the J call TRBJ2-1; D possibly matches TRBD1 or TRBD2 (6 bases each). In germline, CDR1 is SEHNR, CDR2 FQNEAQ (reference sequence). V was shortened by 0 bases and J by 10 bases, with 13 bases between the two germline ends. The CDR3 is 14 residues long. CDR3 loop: CASSLASGASEQFF. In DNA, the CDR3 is TGTGCCAGCAGCTTAGCGTCGGGGGCCTCCGAGCAGTTCTTC.

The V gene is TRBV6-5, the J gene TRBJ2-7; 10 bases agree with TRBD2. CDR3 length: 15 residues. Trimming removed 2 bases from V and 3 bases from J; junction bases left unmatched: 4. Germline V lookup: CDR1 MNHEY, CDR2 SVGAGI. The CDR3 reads CASSYLAGDLYEQYV. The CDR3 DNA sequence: TGTGCCAGCAGTTACCTAGCGGGGGACCTCTACGAGCAGTACGTC.

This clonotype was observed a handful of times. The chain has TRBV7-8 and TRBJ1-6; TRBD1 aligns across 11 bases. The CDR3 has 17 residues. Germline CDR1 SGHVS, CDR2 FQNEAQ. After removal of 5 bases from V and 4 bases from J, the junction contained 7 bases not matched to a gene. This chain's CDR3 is CASSHSGDRGYNSPLHF. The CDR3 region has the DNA TGTGCCAGCAGCCACTCCGGGGACAGGGGGTATAATTCACCCCTCCACTTT.

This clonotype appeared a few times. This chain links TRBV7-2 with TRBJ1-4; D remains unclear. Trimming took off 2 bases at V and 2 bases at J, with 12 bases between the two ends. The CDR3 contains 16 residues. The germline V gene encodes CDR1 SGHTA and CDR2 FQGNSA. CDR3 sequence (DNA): TGTGCCAGCAGCTTAAGCGCATGGAGTACTAATGAAAAACTGTTTTTT. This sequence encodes CASSLSAWSTNEKLFF.

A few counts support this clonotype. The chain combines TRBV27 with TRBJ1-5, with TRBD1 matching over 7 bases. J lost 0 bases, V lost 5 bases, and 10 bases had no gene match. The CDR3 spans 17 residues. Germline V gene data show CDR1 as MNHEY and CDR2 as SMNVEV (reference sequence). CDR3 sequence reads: CASSPGRGRYSNQPQHF. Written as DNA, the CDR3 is TGTGCCAGCAGTCCTGGCAGGGGGAGGTATAGCAATCAGCCCCAGCATTTT.

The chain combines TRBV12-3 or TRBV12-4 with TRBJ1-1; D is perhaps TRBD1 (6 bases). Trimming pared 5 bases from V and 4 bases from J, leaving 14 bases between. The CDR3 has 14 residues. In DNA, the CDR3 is TGTGCCAGCAGTCCCCCAACAGGGACCACTGAAGCTTTCTTT. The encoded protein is CASSPPTGTTEAFF.

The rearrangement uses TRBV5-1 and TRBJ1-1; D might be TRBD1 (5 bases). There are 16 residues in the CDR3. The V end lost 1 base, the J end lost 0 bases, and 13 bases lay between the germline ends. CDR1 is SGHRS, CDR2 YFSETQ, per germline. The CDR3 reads CASSLRQGTMNTEAFF. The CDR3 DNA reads TGCGCCAGCAGCTTGAGGCAGGGTACCATGAACACTGAAGCTTTCTTT.

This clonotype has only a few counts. The CDR3 reads CASSYSAIAQEKLFF. The CDR3 DNA reads TGTGCCAGCAGTTACTCGGCGATAGCGCAGGAAAAACTGTTTTTT. The chain couples TRBV6-5 to TRBJ1-4; D unclear. V shed 0 bases and J shed 8 bases, with 13 bases lying between them. The germline CDR1 and CDR2 sequences are MNHEY and SVGAGI. The CDR3 spans 15 residues.

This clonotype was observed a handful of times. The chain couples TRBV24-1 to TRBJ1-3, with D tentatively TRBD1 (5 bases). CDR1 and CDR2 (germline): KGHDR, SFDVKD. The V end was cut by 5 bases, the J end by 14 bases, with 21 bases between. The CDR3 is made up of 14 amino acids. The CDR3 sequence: CATSGPYDSPVLYF. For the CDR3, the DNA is TGTGCCACCAGTGGGCCCTATGACAGCCCAGTCCTATATTTT.

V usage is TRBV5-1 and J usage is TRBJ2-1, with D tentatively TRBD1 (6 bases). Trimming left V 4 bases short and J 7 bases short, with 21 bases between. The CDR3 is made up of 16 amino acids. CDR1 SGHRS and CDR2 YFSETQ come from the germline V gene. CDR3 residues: CASSGRGQGLLNEQFF. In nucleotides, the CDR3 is TGCGCCAGCAGCGGCCGTGGGCAGGGGCTGCTTAATGAGCAGTTCTTC.

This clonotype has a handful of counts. CDR3 loop: CASSQGVYQETQYF. DNA of the CDR3: TGTGCCAGCAGCCAAGGCGTTTACCAAGAGACCCAGTACTTC. The chain has TRBV3-1 and TRBJ2-5; D ambiguous. V was trimmed by 1 base and J by 0 bases, leaving 6 bases between them. Germline CDR1 reads LGHDT; CDR2 reads YNNKEL (reference sequence). CDR3 size: 14 residues.

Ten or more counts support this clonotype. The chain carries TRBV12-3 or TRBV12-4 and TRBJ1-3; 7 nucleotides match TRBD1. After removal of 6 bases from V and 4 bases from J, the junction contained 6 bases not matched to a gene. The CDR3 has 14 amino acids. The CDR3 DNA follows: TGTGCCAGCAGGGAGACAGGGTCGGGAAACACCATATATTTT. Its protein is CASRETGSGNTIYF.